These 21 T cell receptor beta chains came from one sample sequenced in a study of Tregs in tolerant kidney transplant recipients. Repertoires were generated with immunoSEQ multiplex PCR, while TCRdb's copy carries only in-frame clones and drops some. The data contain 90,000 or so clones, just over 90% of them singletons. The material sequenced was CD8+ T cells from blood. Every receptor here comes from a human donor in good health.

V and J are TRBV5-1 and TRBJ2-7, with D uncertain. The CDR3 has 15 residues. The V gene lost 0 bases and the J gene lost 2 bases, with 12 bases spanning the gap. Germline CDR1 and CDR2: SGHRS and YFSETQ. CDR3 nucleotide sequence: TGCGCCAGCAGCTTGGAATACGCTGGGGCCTACGAGCAGTACTTC. Translated, it gives CASSLEYAGAYEQYF.

J is TRBJ1-1 and V is TRBV27, with D hard to call. The V gene lost 2 bases and the J gene lost 1 base, with 5 bases spanning the gap. The CDR3 consists of 13 residues. The germline CDR1 and CDR2 sequences are MNHEY and SMNVEV (reference sequence). The CDR3 region is CASSLRSNTEAFF. The CDR3 nucleotides are TGTGCCAGCAGTTTACGGTCGAACACTGAAGCTTTCTTT.

DNA for the CDR3: TGTGCCAGCAGCGTAGGACAGGGGGGGATAGAGCCCCAGCATTTT. Its translation is CASSVGQGGIEPQHF. This chain joins TRBV9 and TRBJ1-5; 9 bases fit TRBD1. There are 15 residues in the CDR3. V was clipped by 0 bases and J by 8 bases; unmatched bases: 6. From germline, CDR1 is SGDLS and CDR2 YYNGEE.

This chain joins TRBV7-2 and TRBJ2-7; D is possibly TRBD1 (5 bases). Trimming stripped 1 base from V and 3 bases from J, with 7 bases between. The CDR3 length is 13 residues. The germline V gene encodes CDR1 SGHTA and CDR2 FQGNSA. CDR3 sequence (DNA): TGTGCCAGCAGCTTAGAAGGGGACTACGAGCAGTACTTC. Protein product: CASSLEGDYEQYF.

This clone has more than one count but fewer than ten. V usage is TRBV6-1 and J usage is TRBJ2-1; D is ambiguous. Trimming removed 2 bases from V and 4 bases from J, with 3 bases in between. This CDR3 region has 12 residues. Germline loops: CDR1 MNHNS, CDR2 SASEGT. The CDR3 spells CASSESYNEQFF. The CDR3 DNA reads as TGTGCCAGCAGTGAATCTTACAATGAGCAGTTCTTC.

This clone was picked up a small number of times. The chain combines TRBV9 with TRBJ1-2; D unclear. Germline CDR1 SGDLS, CDR2 YYNGEE. The CDR3 has 15 amino acids. V lost 6 bases and J lost 7, with 22 bases in between. The CDR3 loop is CASTPGGMGMAGYTF. The CDR3 DNA reads as TGTGCCAGCACCCCAGGAGGGATGGGCATGGCTGGCTACACCTTC.

This clone was seen only once. CDR3 protein: CASSAGVRLYGYTF. CDR3 bases: TGTGCCAGCAGCGCAGGGGTTCGTCTCTATGGCTACACCTTC. The chain uses TRBV5-5 and TRBJ1-2, with D possibly being TRBD1 (6 bases). Trimming left V 4 bases short and J 4 bases short, with 14 bases between. The CDR3 has 14 residues. Germline values: CDR1 SGHKS, CDR2 YYEKEE (reference sequence).

In its sample, this clone was seen once. The chain links TRBV7-9 to TRBJ1-3; 9 nucleotides match TRBD1. This CDR3 spans 13 amino acids. From germline, CDR1 is SEHNR and CDR2 FQNEAQ (reference sequence). J gave up 7 bases and V 5 bases, and 3 bases lay outside the gene matches. CDR3 coding DNA: TGTGCCAGCAGCCGACAGGGGGGTAACACCATATATTTT. Its translation is CASSRQGGNTIYF.

This clone has a single count. The chain carries TRBV4-1 and TRBJ1-2; TRBD1 matches 10 bases. Per germline, CDR1 MGHRA and CDR2 YSYEKL. The CDR3 covers 17 residues. Germline trimming cut 1 base from V and 2 bases from J; bases unmatched to any gene: 7. The CDR3 reads CASSQVVQTGGNYGYTF. Here the CDR3 DNA reads TGCGCCAGCAGCCAAGTGGTGCAGACAGGGGGCAACTATGGCTACACCTTC.

This clone was counted once. The chain recombines TRBV10-3 with TRBJ2-5; D is uncertain. The better agreement between TRBJ2-7 and the DNA end casts doubt on the J call. Germline V gene lookup returns CDR1 ENHRY and CDR2 SYGVKD. CDR3 length: 14 residues. This CDR3 is CAISEEFRDYEQYF. Here the CDR3 DNA reads TGTGCCATCAGTGAGGAATTTAGGGACTACGAGCAGTACTTC.

DNA for the CDR3: TGTGCCAGCTCACCACGGGGCGACCCGACTAGCGGGCGGTTCACAGATACGCAGTATTTT. It specifies CASSPRGDPTSGRFTDTQYF. This rearrangement joins TRBV18 to TRBJ2-3; 10 bases are shared with TRBD2. The germline CDR1 and CDR2 sequences are KGHSH and LQKENI. This CDR3 has 20 residues. With V trimmed by 1 base and J by 2 bases, 15 bases remained unmatched.

The rearrangement links TRBV11-3 to TRBJ2-7; D gene unclear. CDR1 is SGHNT and CDR2 is YENEEA in the germline V gene. CDR3 length: 11 amino acids. Deletions cut 5 bases from V and 7 bases from J, with 9 bases between. The CDR3 bases are TGTGCCAGCAGCAACGACCAGGAGCAGTACTTC. Protein sequence: CASSNDQEQYF.

This clone has only one observation. The genes are TRBV2 and TRBJ2-2, with D tentatively TRBD1 or TRBD2 (5 bases each). CDR3 length: 15 amino acids. V dropped 3 bases and J dropped 5 bases, with 13 bases sitting between them. Germline CDR1 reads SNHLY; CDR2 reads FYNNEI. For the CDR3, the DNA is TGTGCCAGCAGTGATCTGAGGGGTAGGACCGGGGAGCTGTTTTTT. Protein product: CASSDLRGRTGELFF.

The table lists this clone with a count of one. V is TRBV6-1 and J is TRBJ1-2; a possible D gene is TRBD1 (6 bases). Germline CDR1 and CDR2: MNHNS and SASEGT. This CDR3 spans 19 amino acids. V lost 4 bases to trimming and J lost 5 bases, with 29 bases between them. The CDR3 nucleotides are TGTGCCAGCAGTGGAAAAGGGACCCTAAACAGGGATTTAGTTTATGGCTACACCTTC. Protein sequence: CASSGKGTLNRDLVYGYTF.

This sequence joins TRBV7-8 and TRBJ2-7; weak D call: TRBD1 (6 bases). Germline CDR1 and CDR2: SGHVS and FQNEAQ. The CDR3 runs to 13 residues. Trimming left V 3 bases short and J 2 bases short, with 8 bases between. DNA of the CDR3: TGTGCCAGCAGCTTGGACAGTACCTACGAGCAGTACTTC. Translated, it gives CASSLDSTYEQYF.

The J gene is TRBJ1-2, the V gene TRBV5-5; no definite D call. This CDR3 has 14 residues. V lost 0 bases to trimming and J lost 8 bases, with 14 bases between them. The germline CDR1 and CDR2 sequences are SGHKS and YYEKEE (reference sequence). CDR3 region: CASSLGVREGGYTF. DNA for the CDR3: TGTGCCAGCAGCTTGGGGGTACGGGAAGGCGGCTACACCTTC.

The J gene is TRBJ2-7, the V gene TRBV27, with 8 bases aligning to TRBD1. The ends lost 5 bases at V and 2 bases at J; junction bases unmatched: 2. The CDR3 is made up of 13 amino acids. The germline V gene has CDR1 MNHEY and CDR2 SMNVEV (reference sequence). Here the CDR3 reads CASSPDRAYEQYF. The CDR3 DNA follows: TGTGCCAGCAGTCCGGACAGGGCCTACGAGCAGTACTTC.

The chain couples TRBV5-6 to TRBJ2-7; D is undetermined. The CDR3 has 13 amino acids. From germline, CDR1 is SGHDT and CDR2 YYEEEE. V was shortened by 1 base and J by 2 bases, with 7 bases between the two germline ends. Here the CDR3 DNA reads TGTGCCAGCAGCTTGTACTTAGCCTACGAGCAGTACTTC. Translated: CASSLYLAYEQYF.

The chain carries TRBV7-2 and TRBJ2-2; D gene ambiguous. The CDR3 loop spans 14 amino acids. V was shortened by 1 base and J by 9 bases, with 12 bases between the two germline ends. Germline CDR1 SGHTA, CDR2 FQGNSA. The CDR3 DNA reads as TGTGCCAGCAGCTTAGAGACTGGCGCCTGGGAGCTGTTTTTT. It specifies CASSLETGAWELFF.

The chain couples TRBV5-5 to TRBJ2-5, with D possibly being TRBD1 (5 bases). The J call is in doubt because the DNA end fits TRBJ2-7 better. Germline assignment: CDR1 SGHKS and CDR2 YYEKEE (reference sequence). The CDR3 has 13 residues. CDR3 nucleotides: TGTGCCAGCAGCTTGACGTGGGGCGGCGAGCAGTACTTC. This encodes CASSLTWGGEQYF.

The V and J genes are TRBV7-9 and TRBJ2-7; 11 nucleotides agree with TRBD2. The CDR3 spans 15 residues. Trimming removed 6 bases from V and 3 bases from J; junction bases left unmatched: 7. From germline, CDR1 is SEHNR and CDR2 FQNEAQ (reference sequence). CDR3 bases: TGTGCCAGCAGACCCCCCGGGACTAGCGGCTACGAGCAGTACTTC. This gives the protein CASRPPGTSGYEQYF. The whole variable domain, filled in from reference TRBV7-9 and TRBJ2-7, reads DTGVSQNPRHKITKRGQNVTFRCDPISEHNRLYWYRQTLGQGPEFLTYFQNEAQLEKSRLLSDRFSAERPKGSFSTLEIQRTEQGDSAMYLCASRPPGTSGYEQYFGPGTRLTVT.